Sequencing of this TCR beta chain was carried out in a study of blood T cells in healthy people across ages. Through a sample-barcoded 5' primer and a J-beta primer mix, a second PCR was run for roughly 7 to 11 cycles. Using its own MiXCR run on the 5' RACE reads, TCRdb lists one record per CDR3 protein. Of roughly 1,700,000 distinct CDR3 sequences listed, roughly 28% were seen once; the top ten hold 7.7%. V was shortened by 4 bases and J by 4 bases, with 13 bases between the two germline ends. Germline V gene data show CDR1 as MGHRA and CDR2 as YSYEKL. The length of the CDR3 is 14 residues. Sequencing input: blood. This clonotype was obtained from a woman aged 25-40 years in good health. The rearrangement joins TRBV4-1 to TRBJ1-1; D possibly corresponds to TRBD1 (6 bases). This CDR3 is CASSPLGGITEAFF. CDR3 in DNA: TGCGCCAGCAGCCCCCTAGGGGGGATCACTGAAGCTTTCTTT.